The rows below give T cell receptor beta chains drawn from one sample of a study of human T cells and chemical hapten exposure. TCRdb re-called the 5' RACE reads with MiXCR, one entry per CDR3 protein. The sample shows more than 75,000 distinct CDR3 sequences, more than 15% of them seen only once. The receptors stem from a female donor in good health. Each CDR3 is given with its conserved first and last residue. Each record gives: J gene, V gene, CDR3 protein.

>TRBJ1-1|TRBV11-2
CASSRSRPPNTEAFF
>TRBJ2-4|TRBV19
CASSSGQGAGTKNIQYF
>TRBJ2-7|TRBV4-2
CASSLRDRGDYEQYF
>TRBJ2-1|TRBV24-1
CATSHTAGTYNEQFF
>TRBJ2-1|TRBV4-2
CASSHTSGRGNEQFF
>TRBJ1-1|TRBV20-1
CSANRDGEAFF
>TRBJ1-4|TRBV12-3/TRBV12-4
CASSFAGSANEKLFF
>TRBJ1-1|TRBV7-2
CASSLEPRGTEAFF
>TRBJ2-1|TRBV20-1
CSARGHGSSYNEQFF
>TRBJ1-6|TRBV6-9
CASSLWGRDNSPLHF